The next 14 T cell receptor beta chains were all read from a single sample in a study of cytomegalovirus exposure and HLA in healthy donors (TCRdb year 2017). The protocol used for the library was the immunoSEQ multiplex PCR assay. For the multiplex PCR, a mixture combining 60 forward primers for TCR Vbeta segments and 13 reverse primers for TCR Jbeta segments was used. TCRdb retrieved this table from immuneACCESS and kept in-frame rearrangements only. Not all clones are present; in checked studies, unresolved V genes account for under half, and no reason is known for the remainder. The sample includes under 200,000 clones, with 12% observed a single time. The ten top clones hold more than 7% of the sample. The sequenced sample was PBMCs. Every receptor here comes from a man between 45 and 60 years old in good health and CMV-seropositive.

This clone showed up just a few times. V usage is TRBV10-3 and J usage is TRBJ1-4, with 7 bases identical to TRBD1. CDR3 size: 14 residues. Germline-derived CDR1 and CDR2 are ENHRY and SYGVKD. The junction had 5 bases not matched to a gene; V was cut back by 3 bases and J by 7 bases. The CDR3 bases are TGTGCCATCAGTGAAAGACAGGGTAGTGAAAAACTGTTTTTT. This sequence encodes CAISERQGSEKLFF.

The rearrangement links TRBV7-9 to TRBJ1-2; maybe TRBD1 (5 bases). The V end was cut by 8 bases, the J end by 2 bases, with 12 bases between. The CDR3 is 13 amino acids. CDR1 and CDR2 from the germline V gene are SEHNR and FQNEAQ (reference sequence). This chain's CDR3 is CASSPRGNYGYTF. The CDR3 bases are TGTGCCAGCTCCCCGCGGGGGAACTATGGCTACACCTTC.

This clone showed up just a few times. The rearrangement links TRBV7-9 to TRBJ1-3; the match to TRBD1 covers 7 bases. Germline CDR1 is SEHNR and CDR2 is FQNEAQ (reference sequence). The CDR3 sequence is 14 residues long. J lost 4 bases, V lost 5 bases, and 5 bases had no gene match. The CDR3 sequence is CASSLRTGGNTIYF. For the CDR3, the DNA is TGTGCCAGCAGCCTACGGACAGGAGGAAACACCATATATTTT.

The CDR3 DNA reads TGCGCCAGCAGCTTGGGAAGGGACAGGGCTTCCTACGAGCAGTACTTC. It translates to CASSLGRDRASYEQYF. The rearrangement joins TRBV5-1 to TRBJ2-7; TRBD1 matches 9 bases. The CDR3 length is 16 residues. The germline CDR1 and CDR2 sequences are SGHRS and YFSETQ. Losses at the gene ends were 0 bases for V and 1 base for J; bases not matched to a gene: 5. The full variable domain, in which reference TRBV5-1 and TRBJ2-7 provide the parts outside the CDR3, is KAGVTQTPRYLIKTRGQQVTLSCSPISGHRSVSWYQQTPGQGLQFLFEYFSETQRNKGNFPGRFSGRQFSNSRSEMNVSTLELGDSALYLCASSLGRDRASYEQYFGPGTRLTVT.

V gene TRBV28 combines with J gene TRBJ1-4; D is uncertain. The CDR3 is 14 amino acids. Germline V lookup: CDR1 MDHEN, CDR2 SYDVKM. V was trimmed by 3 bases and J by 9 bases, leaving 14 bases between them. Written as DNA, the CDR3 is TGTGCCAGCAGTTTTGGCGGCAGCTGGAAAAAACTGTTTTTT. Its protein product is CASSFGGSWKKLFF.

The gene calls are TRBV18 and TRBJ2-6, with a possible D match to TRBD1 (6 bases). The CDR3 extends over 18 amino acids. CDR1 and CDR2 from the germline V gene are KGHSH and LQKENI. Deletions cut 4 bases from V and 3 bases from J, with 19 bases between. For the CDR3, the DNA is TGTGCCAGCTCACTACTACCTTCCGGGACAAATGGGGCCAACGTCCTGACTTTC. Translating it yields CASSLLPSGTNGANVLTF.

This clone was seen more than once but under ten times. V gene TRBV6-5 combines with J gene TRBJ2-2; possibly TRBD2 for D (6 bases). Germline lookup yields CDR1 MNHEY and CDR2 SVGAGI. V was pared by 6 bases and J by 5 bases, with 10 bases between. The CDR3 is made up of 13 amino acids. Here the CDR3 reads CASRGDWTGELFF. The DNA for the CDR3 is TGTGCCAGCAGGGGGGACTGGACCGGGGAGCTGTTTTTT.

V is TRBV13 and J is TRBJ2-1; 13 positions agree with TRBD2. In germline, CDR1 is PRHDT, CDR2 FYEKMQ (reference sequence). V trimming: 7 bases; J trimming: 4 bases; junction bases outside the gene matches: 16. The CDR3 totals 19 residues. The CDR3 DNA reads as TGTGCCAGCAAGACACTAGCGGGGGGGCCCACGCTTGGATACAATGAGCAGTTCTTC. The encoded protein is CASKTLAGGPTLGYNEQFF.

This clone was seen a handful of times. This chain links TRBV5-6 with TRBJ1-2, with 10 bases matching TRBD1. Germline V gives CDR1 SGHDT, CDR2 YYEEEE. V lost 3 bases to trimming and J lost 8 bases; unmatched junction nucleotides: 7. This CDR3 contains 14 residues. The CDR3 DNA follows: TGTGCCAGCAGCTCCGGGACAGGGGCACAAGGCTACACCTTC. It is translated as CASSSGTGAQGYTF.

This rearrangement joins TRBV27 to TRBJ1-1, with 7 nucleotides matching TRBD1. The CDR3 length is 13 residues. In germline, CDR1 is MNHEY, CDR2 SMNVEV (reference sequence). V was clipped by 6 bases and J by 4 bases; unmatched bases: 5. The CDR3 reads CASSQGGGTEAFF. CDR3 nucleotide sequence: TGTGCCAGCAGCCAGGGGGGTGGCACTGAAGCTTTCTTT.

CDR3: CASSQRGRGTEAFF. The CDR3 bases are TGTGCCAGCAGCCAAAGGGGGCGCGGCACTGAAGCTTTCTTT. V usage is TRBV28 and J usage is TRBJ1-1; 7 bases are shared with TRBD1. Trimming took 6 bases from V and 4 from J; bases not matched to a gene: 8. The CDR3 covers 14 residues. The V gene's germline CDR1 is MDHEN and CDR2 SYDVKM.

There are a few counts of this clone. This rearrangement joins TRBV5-1 to TRBJ1-6; 7 bases are a match to TRBD1. Trimming removed 6 bases from V and 8 bases from J; junction bases left unmatched: 8. Germline V CDR1 and CDR2: SGHRS, YFSETQ. CDR3 size: 14 residues. CDR3 residues: CASTEGQQHSPLHF. The CDR3 DNA reads as TGCGCCAGCACGGAGGGACAGCAACATTCACCCCTCCACTTT.

This sequence joins TRBV11-2 and TRBJ1-1; D is undetermined. The CDR3 contains 12 residues. Germline V gene lookup returns CDR1 SGHAT and CDR2 FQNNGV. The ends were cut back, 3 bases at V and 4 bases at J, with 6 bases in the middle. The CDR3 nucleotides read TGTGCCAGCAGCTTTGGGAGCACTGAAGCTTTCTTT. It specifies CASSFGSTEAFF.

This clone came up a few times. The rearrangement links TRBV7-2 to TRBJ2-2; TRBD1 matches 10 bases. The germline V gene has CDR1 SGHTA and CDR2 FQGNSA. V dropped 4 bases and J dropped 5; count of bases not matched to a gene: 7. The length of the CDR3 is 16 residues. CDR3 region: CASSSLTGGLTGELFF. The CDR3 DNA reads as TGTGCCAGCAGCTCCTTGACAGGGGGCTTGACCGGGGAGCTGTTTTTT.